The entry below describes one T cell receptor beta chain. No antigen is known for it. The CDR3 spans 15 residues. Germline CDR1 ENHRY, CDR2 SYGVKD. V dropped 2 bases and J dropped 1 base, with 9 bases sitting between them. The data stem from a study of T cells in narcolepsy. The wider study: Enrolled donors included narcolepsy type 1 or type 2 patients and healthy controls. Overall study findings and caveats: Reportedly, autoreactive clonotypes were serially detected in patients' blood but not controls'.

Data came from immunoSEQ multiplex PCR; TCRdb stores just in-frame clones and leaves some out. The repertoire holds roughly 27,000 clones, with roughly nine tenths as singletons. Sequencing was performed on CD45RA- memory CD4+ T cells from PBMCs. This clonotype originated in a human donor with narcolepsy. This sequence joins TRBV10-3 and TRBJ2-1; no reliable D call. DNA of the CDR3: TGTGCCATCAGTGAGACAGTCATGTCCTACAATGAGCAGTTCTTC. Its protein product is CAISETVMSYNEQFF.